Listed here are 12 T cell receptor beta chains from one sample, sequenced in a study of blood T cell repertoires in COVID-19. Assay used: immunoSEQ multiplex PCR; TCRdb lists only in-frame clones, some missing. The sample records some 120,000 clones, roughly four fifths being singletons. What was sequenced was peripheral blood. The receptors come from a human donor in a cohort sampled during active COVID-19.

V and J are TRBV6-5 and TRBJ1-1; D gene uncertain. Trimming pared 4 bases from V and 0 bases from J, leaving 3 bases between. The CDR3 spans 12 residues. Germline CDR1 and CDR2: MNHEY and SVGAGI. The CDR3 protein is CASSSVNTEAFF. The CDR3 coding sequence is TGTGCCAGCAGTTCGGTGAACACTGAAGCTTTCTTT.

The chain recombines TRBV21-1 with TRBJ2-7; TRBD1 is the table's D call, not checked against the DNA. TRBV21-1 has pseudogene status. This CDR3 comprises 11 residues. The CDR3 loop is CASSKGQGRYF. In DNA, the CDR3 is TGTGCCAGCAGCAAAGGACAGGGCAGGTACTTC.

The chain employs TRBV6-1 and TRBJ2-2; D might be TRBD2 (6 bases). The CDR3 is 15 amino acids. CDR1 MNHNS and CDR2 SASEGT come from the germline V gene. V gave up 0 bases and J gave up 5 bases, with 10 bases separating them. The CDR3, as DNA: TGTGCCAGCAGTGAAGCTTGGGAGGAAACCGGGGAGCTGTTTTTT. It codes for CASSEAWEETGELFF.

The chain links TRBV5-6 to TRBJ2-7; D might be TRBD2 (6 bases). This CDR3 contains 14 residues. V gave up 5 bases and J gave up 2 bases, with 14 bases separating them. Germline lookup yields CDR1 SGHDT and CDR2 YYEEEE. The CDR3 spells CASRAGPSPYEQYF. The CDR3 region has the DNA TGTGCCAGCAGGGCGGGGCCTTCACCCTACGAGCAGTACTTC.

This chain joins TRBV27 and TRBJ2-2, with D tentatively TRBD1 (6 bases). The CDR3 loop spans 14 amino acids. The germline V gene encodes CDR1 MNHEY and CDR2 SMNVEV (reference sequence). The V and J ends lost 6 bases and 1 base respectively, with 9 bases between them. The CDR3 nucleotides are TGTGCCAGCAGCCCGACAGGGAACACCGGGGAGCTGTTTTTT. The encoded protein is CASSPTGNTGELFF.

The chain has TRBV14 and TRBJ2-3, with a possible D match to TRBD2 (7 bases). Germline CDR1 is SGHDN and CDR2 is FVKESK. The CDR3 contains 16 residues. V lost 4 bases, J lost 4 bases, and 18 bases lay in between. This CDR3 reads CASSLTGGRRADTQYF. The CDR3 nucleotides are TGTGCCAGCAGCCTGACCGGGGGGCGTCGGGCAGATACGCAGTATTTT.

The chain links TRBV3-1 (or the pseudogene TRBV3-2) to TRBJ1-6; D gene uncertain. Germline CDR1 reads LGHDT; CDR2 reads YNNKEL (reference sequence). The ends were cut back, 5 bases at V and 6 bases at J, with 14 bases in the middle. This CDR3 comprises 15 residues. The CDR3 DNA sequence: TGTGCCAGCAGCGGGCCGCAGTCCCTTAATTCACCCCTCCACTTT. This encodes CASSGPQSLNSPLHF.

The V and J genes are TRBV6-5 and TRBJ1-5; 8 positions match TRBD1. CDR3 size: 14 residues. Germline CDR1 is MNHEY and CDR2 is SVGAGI. The junction had 7 bases not matched to a gene; V was cut back by 8 bases and J by 4 bases. CDR3 bases: TGTGCCAGCTCCCGACAGGGGAATAATCAGCCCCAGCATTTT. Protein product: CASSRQGNNQPQHF.

The chain couples TRBV2 to TRBJ2-7; possible D gene TRBD1, 6 bases. Trimming took 6 bases from V and 13 from J, leaving 19 bases between them. There are 12 residues in the CDR3. Germline values: CDR1 SNHLY, CDR2 FYNNEI. The DNA of the CDR3 is TGTGCCAGCAGGGGCTACACCGGGACAACTTACTTC. This gives the protein CASRGYTGTTYF.

The V call is TRBV6-2 or TRBV6-3, the J call TRBJ2-7, with no clear D. There are 13 residues in the CDR3. Germline V gene sequence: CDR1 MNHEY, CDR2 SVGEGT. V was cut by 5 bases and J by 0 bases, with 8 bases left in between. The CDR3 is CASSTGNSYEQYF. In DNA form, the CDR3 reads TGTGCCAGCAGTACCGGTAACTCCTACGAGCAGTACTTC.

This chain links TRBV10-3 with TRBJ1-1; TRBD1 agrees at 7 bases. The CDR3 contains 13 residues. J lost 0 bases, V lost 10 bases, and 5 bases had no gene match. The germline gives CDR1 ENHRY, CDR2 SYGVKD. Written as DNA, the CDR3 is TGTGCCACTTCTGACAGGGTGAACACTGAAGCTTTCTTT. Its protein product is CATSDRVNTEAFF.

This clone was detected once. This chain connects TRBV15 to TRBJ2-3; 7 nucleotides match TRBD1. The germline V gene encodes CDR1 LNHNV and CDR2 YYDKDF (reference sequence). V was pared by 0 bases and J by 4 bases, with 7 bases of the junction left unmatched. The CDR3 runs 16 residues. In DNA, the CDR3 is TGTGCCACCAGCAGAGATCGACAGGGCGGGTCAGATACGCAGTATTTT. It translates to CATSRDRQGGSDTQYF.